The rows below give T cell receptor beta chains drawn from one sample of a study of blood T cell repertoires in COVID-19. Sequenced by immunoSEQ multiplex PCR; TCRdb stores in-frame clones only, minus some. This table holds about 280,000 clones, roughly 85% found once. The sample comprised peripheral blood. These receptor sequences come from a human donor in a cohort sampled during active COVID-19. CDR3s include the opening cysteine and the closing phenylalanine or tryptophan. A D gene is named only where the DNA matches it firmly. A clone size is listed for some rows: how often the clone was seen (once, few, many), or a class if it is expanded.

v_call: TRBV7-9
d_call: TRBD1
clone_size: .
j_call: TRBJ1-2
cdr3_aa: CASTGTAATHGYTF
cdr3_nt: TGTGCCAGCACAGGGACAGCAGCGACACATGGCTACACCTTC

v_call: TRBV14
d_call: TRBD1
clone_size: .
j_call: TRBJ1-1
cdr3_aa: CASSQFGQGEAFF
cdr3_nt: TGTGCCAGCAGCCAATTTGGACAGGGTGAAGCTTTCTTT

v_call: TRBV2
d_call: TRBD1
clone_size: .
j_call: TRBJ2-7
cdr3_aa: CASNTGGRSYEQYF
cdr3_nt: TGTGCCAGCAATACAGGGGGCCGGTCCTACGAGCAGTACTTC

v_call: TRBV5-6
d_call: TRBD2
clone_size: .
j_call: TRBJ2-3
cdr3_aa: CASSLPGLAGFTDTQYF
cdr3_nt: TGTGCCAGCAGCCTTCCGGGACTAGCGGGTTTCACAGATACGCAGTATTTT

v_call: TRBV9
d_call: TRBD2
clone_size: .
j_call: TRBJ2-1
cdr3_aa: CASSQGLVYTHEQFF
cdr3_nt: TGTGCCAGCAGCCAAGGACTAGTATACACCCACGAGCAGTTCTTC

v_call: TRBV28
d_call: .
clone_size: .
j_call: TRBJ2-7
cdr3_aa: CASRSGSYEQYF
cdr3_nt: TGTGCCAGCAGAAGCGGCTCCTACGAGCAGTACTTC

v_call: TRBV18
d_call: .
clone_size: .
j_call: TRBJ2-6
cdr3_aa: CASSPGGSGANVLTF
cdr3_nt: TGTGCCAGCTCACCCGGGGGATCTGGGGCCAACGTCCTGACTTTC

v_call: TRBV5-1
d_call: .
clone_size: .
j_call: TRBJ1-5
cdr3_aa: CASSEGGNQPQHF
cdr3_nt: TGCGCCAGCAGCGAGGGAGGAAATCAGCCCCAGCATTTT

v_call: TRBV6-5
d_call: TRBD1
clone_size: few
j_call: TRBJ1-2
cdr3_aa: CASSRGQGNGYTF
cdr3_nt: TGTGCCAGCAGCCGCGGACAGGGAAATGGCTACACCTTC

v_call: TRBV5-1
d_call: .
clone_size: few
j_call: TRBJ2-3
cdr3_aa: CASSQKDTQYF
cdr3_nt: TGCGCCAGCTCTCAGAAGGATACGCAGTATTTT